This T cell receptor (beta chain) was found in a study of STAT5B mutations in CD4+ large granular lymphocyte leukemia. V dropped 5 bases and J dropped 2 bases, with 11 bases sitting between them. The germline gives CDR1 SEHNR, CDR2 FQNEAQ (reference sequence). The CDR3 loop spans 14 amino acids. Clones were read by immunoSEQ multiplex PCR, and TCRdb kept only the in-frame ones, dropping some. The profile covers more than 30,000 clones, with 85% to 90% appearing a single time and 0.41% taken by the ten largest. Study-wide points: The CD4+ versus CD8+ T-LGLL clonality difference may reflect limited sample size. Patient CD4-sorted repertoires stayed more clonal than healthy ones after leukemic-clone removal. Compared with healthy controls (2/35), patient top clones favored TRBV06 (8/27).

Details on this clone: Its specificity is not known.

What was sequenced was CD4+ T cells from blood buffy coats. The sequence derives from a human donor in good health. The rearrangement links TRBV7-9 to TRBJ2-3; D perhaps matches TRBD1 (5 bases). The CDR3 DNA sequence: TGTGCCAGCAGCGACAGAACTCTCACAGATACGCAGTATTTT. Its translation: CASSDRTLTDTQYF.